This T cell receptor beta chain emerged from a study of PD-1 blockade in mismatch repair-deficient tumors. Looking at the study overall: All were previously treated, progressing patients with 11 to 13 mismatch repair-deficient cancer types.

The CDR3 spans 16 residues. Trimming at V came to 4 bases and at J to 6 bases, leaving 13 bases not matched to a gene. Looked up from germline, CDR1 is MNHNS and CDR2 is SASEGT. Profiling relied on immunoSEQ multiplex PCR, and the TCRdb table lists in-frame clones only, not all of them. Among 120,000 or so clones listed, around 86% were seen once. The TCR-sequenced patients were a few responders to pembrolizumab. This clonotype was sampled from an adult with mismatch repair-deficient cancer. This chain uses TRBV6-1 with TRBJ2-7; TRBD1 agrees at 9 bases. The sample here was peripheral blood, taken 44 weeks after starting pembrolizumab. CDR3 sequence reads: CASSGRPGQGMSEQYF. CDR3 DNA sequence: TGTGCCAGCAGTGGTCGCCCGGGACAGGGTATGTCCGAGCAGTACTTC.